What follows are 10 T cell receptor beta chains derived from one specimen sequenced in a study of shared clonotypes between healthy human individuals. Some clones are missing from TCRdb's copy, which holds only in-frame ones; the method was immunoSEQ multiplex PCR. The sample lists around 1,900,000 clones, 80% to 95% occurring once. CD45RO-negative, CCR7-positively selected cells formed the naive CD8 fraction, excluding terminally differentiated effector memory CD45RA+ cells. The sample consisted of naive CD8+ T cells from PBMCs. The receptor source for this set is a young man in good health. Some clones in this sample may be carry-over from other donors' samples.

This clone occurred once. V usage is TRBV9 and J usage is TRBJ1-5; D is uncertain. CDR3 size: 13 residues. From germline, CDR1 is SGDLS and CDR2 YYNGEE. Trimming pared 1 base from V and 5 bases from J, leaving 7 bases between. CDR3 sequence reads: CASSVRGDQPQHF. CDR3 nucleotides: TGTGCCAGCAGCGTACGGGGAGATCAGCCCCAGCATTTT.

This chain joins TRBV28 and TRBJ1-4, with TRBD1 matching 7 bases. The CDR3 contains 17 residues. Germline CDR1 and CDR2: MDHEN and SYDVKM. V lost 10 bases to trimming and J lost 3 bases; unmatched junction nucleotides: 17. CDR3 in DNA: TGTGCCACCTTCGGACAGGAGAATCCGATGTCTAATGAAAAACTGTTTTTT. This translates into CATFGQENPMSNEKLFF.

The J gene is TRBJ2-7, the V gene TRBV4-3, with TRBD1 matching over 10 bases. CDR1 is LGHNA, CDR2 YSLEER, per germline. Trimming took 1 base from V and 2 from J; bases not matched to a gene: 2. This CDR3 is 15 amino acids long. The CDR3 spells CASSQADRGAYEQYF. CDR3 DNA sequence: TGCGCCAGCAGCCAAGCGGACAGGGGGGCCTACGAGCAGTACTTC.

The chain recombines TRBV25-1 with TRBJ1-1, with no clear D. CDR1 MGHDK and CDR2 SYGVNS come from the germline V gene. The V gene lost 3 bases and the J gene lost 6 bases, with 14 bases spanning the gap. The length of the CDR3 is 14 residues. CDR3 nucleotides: TGTGCCAGCAGTGACTTTGGGGAGACATCTGAAGCTTTCTTT. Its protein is CASSDFGETSEAFF.

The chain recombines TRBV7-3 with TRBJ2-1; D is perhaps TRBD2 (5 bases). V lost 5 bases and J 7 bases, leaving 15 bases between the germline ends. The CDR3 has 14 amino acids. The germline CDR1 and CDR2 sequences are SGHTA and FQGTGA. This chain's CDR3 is CASSLGGAGNEQFF. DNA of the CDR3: TGTGCCAGCAGCCTCGGAGGAGCCGGGAATGAGCAGTTCTTC.

CDR3 bases: TGTGCCAGCAGCCCAGGACGGCCGGGGGTCACTGAAGCTTTCTTT. Protein: CASSPGRPGVTEAFF. The chain links TRBV7-9 to TRBJ1-1, with a tentative D call TRBD1 (5 bases). Germline V gene data show CDR1 as SEHNR and CDR2 as FQNEAQ (reference sequence). The CDR3 is 15 residues long. Trimming took 5 bases from V and 4 from J, leaving 17 bases between them.

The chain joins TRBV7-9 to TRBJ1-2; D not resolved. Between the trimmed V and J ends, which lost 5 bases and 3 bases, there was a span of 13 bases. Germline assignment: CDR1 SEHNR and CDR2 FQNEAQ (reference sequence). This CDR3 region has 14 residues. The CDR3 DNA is TGTGCCAGCAGCGATAGTACGGAACACTATGGCTACACCTTC. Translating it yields CASSDSTEHYGYTF.

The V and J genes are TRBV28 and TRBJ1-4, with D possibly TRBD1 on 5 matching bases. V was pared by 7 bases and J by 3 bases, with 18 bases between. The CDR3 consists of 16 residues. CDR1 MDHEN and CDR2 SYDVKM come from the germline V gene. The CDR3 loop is CASTPGGGRANEKLFF. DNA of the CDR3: TGTGCCAGCACCCCCGGTGGGGGGAGAGCTAATGAAAAACTGTTTTTT. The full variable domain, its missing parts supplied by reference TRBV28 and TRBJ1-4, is DVKVTQSSRYLVKRTGEKVFLECVQDMDHENMFWYRQDPGLGLRLIYFSYDVKMKEKGDIPEGYSVSREKKERFSLILESASTNQTSMYLCASTPGGGRANEKLFFGSGTQLSVL.

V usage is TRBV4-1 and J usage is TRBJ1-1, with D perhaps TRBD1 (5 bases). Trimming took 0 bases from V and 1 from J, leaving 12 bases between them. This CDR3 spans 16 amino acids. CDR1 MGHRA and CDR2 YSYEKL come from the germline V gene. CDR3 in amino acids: CASSQDEGQTNTEAFF. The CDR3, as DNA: TGCGCCAGCAGCCAAGATGAGGGGCAGACGAACACTGAAGCTTTCTTT.

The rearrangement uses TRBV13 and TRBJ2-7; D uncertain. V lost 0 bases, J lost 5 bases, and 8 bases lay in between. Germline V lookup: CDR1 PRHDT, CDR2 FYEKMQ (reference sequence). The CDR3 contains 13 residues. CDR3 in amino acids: CASSLGSGHEQYF. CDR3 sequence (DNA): TGTGCCAGCAGCTTAGGCTCAGGCCACGAGCAGTACTTC.